Reported below is one TCR beta chain. The record originates from a study of shared clonotypes between healthy human individuals. There are 15 residues in the CDR3. With V trimmed by 5 bases and J by 7 bases, 4 bases remained unmatched. Germline V gene sequence: CDR1 LNHDA, CDR2 SQIVND (reference sequence). Libraries were prepared by immunoSEQ multiplex PCR; TCRdb keeps only in-frame clonotypes and omits some of them. The sample lists a few million clones, about 92% seen once, with about 0.41% in the top ten. The receptor comes from a man younger than 35 in good health. Some clones in this sample may be carry-over from other donors' samples. This chain links TRBV19 with TRBJ2-1; 14 nucleotides agree with TRBD2. The sequencing input was naive CD4+ T cells from PBMCs. Regarding subset: CD45RA+ positively selected. For the CDR3, the DNA is TGTGCCAGTAGTGAGGGACTAGCGGGAGAAAATGAGCAGTTCTTC. Translated, it gives CASSEGLAGENEQFF.